This TCR beta chain was recovered during a study of blood T cells in healthy people across ages. Whole-study findings and limits: Researchers report that TCR beta diversity correlated strongly with naive T cell percentage. Versus aged donors, long-lived donors had higher diversity and more naive CD4+ cells.

It was with a sample-barcoded 5' primer and a J-beta primer mix that a second PCR of roughly 7 to 12 cycles was run. MiXCR was run by TCRdb on the 5' RACE reads, yielding one entry per CDR3 protein. The sample has 1,300,000 or so distinct CDR3 sequences; around 59% are singletons. Notes on this clonotype: As yet, its antigen is unknown.

Isolated per sample were at least 7 million PBMCs. Per sample, extraction of total RNA gave at least 6 micrograms in every case. Material: blood. This clonotype was obtained from a man aged 18 to 35 in good health.

The CDR3 spells CASSFGGLTGELFF. The CDR3, as DNA: TGCGCCAGCAGCTTCGGGGGGTTGACCGGGGAGCTGTTTTTT. J is TRBJ2-2 and V is TRBV5-1; 7 bases are a match to TRBD2. This CDR3 is 14 amino acids long. The trim removed 2 bases at V and 5 bases at J, leaving 3 bases unmatched. Germline V gene data show CDR1 as SGHRS and CDR2 as YFSETQ.